The 9 T cell receptor beta chains below were found in one sample sequenced in a study of shared clonotypes between healthy human individuals. The protocol was immunoSEQ multiplex PCR, while the TCRdb copy is restricted to in-frame clones and leaves out a portion. This table holds 2 million to 2.5 million clones, 90% to 96% found once. The specimen was naive CD4+ T cells sorted from blood. The subset denotes: CD45RA+ positively selected. The receptors derive from a man between 18 and 35 years old in good health.

V gene TRBV15 combines with J gene TRBJ2-5; D perhaps matches TRBD2 (6 bases). Per germline, CDR1 LNHNV and CDR2 YYDKDF (reference sequence). Trimming shortened V by 5 bases and J by 1 base, and 11 bases separated the two germline ends. The CDR3 runs 14 residues. The CDR3 spells CATSERAGQETQYF. CDR3 sequence (DNA): TGTGCCACCAGCGAGAGAGCGGGCCAAGAGACCCAGTACTTC.

The DNA for the CDR3 is TGCGCCAGCAGCCGCGGTTCAGCGGGTAACTCCTACGAGCAGTACTTC. Translated: CASSRGSAGNSYEQYF. This chain uses TRBV4-3 with TRBJ2-7; tentatively, D is TRBD2 (6 bases). Germline V gene lookup returns CDR1 LGHNA and CDR2 YSLEER. The V end lost 4 bases, the J end lost 0 bases, and 16 bases lay between the germline ends. The CDR3 consists of 16 residues.

The chain couples TRBV6-5 to TRBJ1-1; D gene uncertain. V was shortened by 4 bases and J by 1 base, with 7 bases between the two germline ends. Looked up from germline, CDR1 is MNHEY and CDR2 is SVGAGI. This CDR3 comprises 13 residues. Written as DNA, the CDR3 is TGTGCCAGCAGTTTTCCGGGGAACACTGAAGCTTTCTTT. It yields the protein CASSFPGNTEAFF.

CDR3 amino acids: CASLGGVAYNEQFF. CDR3 coding DNA: TGTGCCAGCCTCGGGGGGGTTGCCTACAATGAGCAGTTCTTC. The chain is built from TRBV6-6 and TRBJ2-1, with 8 bases lining up with TRBD2. The CDR3 spans 14 residues. CDR1 MNHNY and CDR2 SVGAGI come from the germline V gene (reference sequence). Trimming removed 8 bases from V and 2 bases from J; junction bases left unmatched: 5.

This clone has only one observation. V is TRBV9 and J is TRBJ2-5; the D is unclear. Trimming shortened V by 4 bases and J by 1 base, and 14 bases separated the two germline ends. Germline CDR1 reads SGDLS; CDR2 reads YYNGEE. The CDR3 runs to 15 residues. The CDR3 sequence is CASSSERHPQETQYF. The CDR3 DNA reads TGTGCCAGCAGCTCCGAGAGACATCCCCAAGAGACCCAGTACTTC.

The V call is TRBV9, the J call TRBJ1-3; 7 positions match TRBD1. Per the germline V gene, CDR1 is SGDLS and CDR2 is YYNGEE. Germline trimming cut 4 bases from V and 0 bases from J; bases unmatched to any gene: 10. The CDR3 extends over 17 amino acids. CDR3 in DNA: TGTGCCAGCAGCCCTCGGGACAGTTTTTTCTCTGGAAACACCATATATTTT. Residues: CASSPRDSFFSGNTIYF. The full variable domain, rest sourced from reference TRBV9 and TRBJ1-3, is DSGVTQTPKHLITATGQRVTLRCSPRSGDLSVYWYQQSLDQGLQFLIQYYNGEERAKGNILERFSAQQFPDLHSELNLSSLELGDSALYFCASSPRDSFFSGNTIYFGEGSWLTVV.

A remark on this clone: Other nucleotide sequences from this sample produce the same CDR3. The chain employs TRBV10-3 and TRBJ1-4, with a tentative D call TRBD1 (5 bases). Per the germline V gene, CDR1 is ENHRY and CDR2 is SYGVKD. The CDR3 length is 13 residues. V was clipped by 4 bases and J by 8 bases, with 11 bases between them. The chain's CDR3 is CAISGGAGEKLFF. As DNA, the CDR3 is TGTGCCATCAGTGGCGGGGCCGGGGAAAAACTGTTTTTT.

The rearrangement uses TRBV4-1 and TRBJ2-1, with D maybe TRBD2 (6 bases). CDR1 and CDR2 (germline): MGHRA, YSYEKL. The V gene lost 2 bases and the J gene lost 7 bases, with 9 bases spanning the gap. CDR3 length: 13 amino acids. In DNA, the CDR3 is TGCGCCAGCAGCCAAAGACTAGGGAATGAGCAGTTCTTC. The encoded protein is CASSQRLGNEQFF.

A word on this clone: Other DNA variants within this sample encode the same CDR3. The rearrangement links TRBV28 to TRBJ1-5; TRBD1 agrees at 10 bases. CDR1 and CDR2 from the germline V gene are MDHEN and SYDVKM. After removal of 6 bases from V and 2 bases from J, the junction contained 4 bases not matched to a gene. The CDR3 totals 15 residues. The CDR3 sequence is CASSPGTGGNQPQHF. CDR3 nucleotide sequence: TGTGCCAGCAGCCCCGGGACAGGGGGCAATCAGCCCCAGCATTTT.